This record looks at one T cell receptor beta chain sequence and its context. What this receptor recognizes is not known. No qualities accompany the bases; no much larger clone lies one base away. A MiSeq instrument was used for deep resolution sequencing, which targeted depths ranging from 1 in 1 million up to 1 in 200,000 T cells, with coverage averaging 10x for each clonotype. TCR beta libraries were generated with the immunoSEQ hsTCRB Kit. The original pipeline was this. ImmunoSEQ Data Assistant and ImmunoSEQ Analyzer were used for data analysis, and V, D and J genes were assigned according to IMGT definitions. Clonality, which ranges from 0 to 1, was calculated by subtracting the normalized Shannon entropy of productive rearrangement frequencies from one. Only overrepresented clonotypes making up at least 0.05% of the repertoire of each patient were included in the public clonotype analysis. About a dozen age-matched healthy donor repertoires from immuneACCESS were used as controls for clonality. TCRdb holds this immuneACCESS table with in-frame rearrangements only. Some clones are missing; in checked studies, unresolved V genes explain under half, and the rest has no known cause. V and J calls plus clone size are reproduced from that table; the DNA served to infer D and trimming. A total of about 130,000 clones appear in this sample, about 78% of them only once. 4.5% to 6% of the sample rests with the top ten.

The sample is drawn from a study of cytotoxic CD8 clonotypes in ibrutinib-treated CLL listed by TCRdb under 2021. Background on the whole study: In this cohort, 15 or so patients were treatment-naive and ten to eleven were relapsed/refractory, while approximately 18 had unmutated IGHV. Responses were partial in approximately 24 patients and complete in 2; after median about 70 months follow-up, about 15 stayed in remission and some twelve progressed. Response samples were taken after a median of 12 months on treatment, ranging from roughly 6 to 36 months. An average of roughly 250,000 productive templates and some 99,000 productive rearrangements was obtained per sample. Of the approximately 87 people in the trial, about two dozen had longitudinal samples available. Cryopreserved peripheral blood mononuclear cells were obtained before treatment, at response, and at either sustained remission or disease progression. All remission and progressive disease samples were collected while patients were still receiving ibrutinib. General conclusions and limits of the study: Public clonotypes were rare and either contracted or stayed stable during treatment, and the rise in clonality at ibrutinib response reflected the expansion of private clonotypes. Clonality increased at ibrutinib response, stayed stable in sustained remission, and fell back toward baseline at progression. At baseline, clonality was higher than in age-matched healthy donors and showed a strong correlation with circulating CD8+ T-cell counts. Sampling times were not matched between patients in sustained remission and patients whose disease was progressing, and lymph node repertoires were not examined.

The sample's time point label, in plain terms: less than 30 months on ibrutinib. For TCR beta library preparation, 1.5 to 2 micrograms of genomic DNA were isolated from cryopreserved PBMCs. Longitudinal blood samples from CLL patients receiving ibrutinib monotherapy were subjected to high-throughput TCR beta sequencing. Patients were enrolled in a phase 2 open-label single-center ibrutinib monotherapy trial. Source: PBMCs, taken after 24 months of ibrutinib treatment. This receptor was obtained from a human donor with chronic lymphocytic leukemia.

DNA sequence: TGTGCCAGCAGTTCGACAGCCTTAGTGGGGGAGCTGTTTTTT. Protein translation: CASSSTALVGELFF. The V gene is TRBV6-5 and the J gene is TRBJ2-2, and possibly TRBD1, on 5 matching bases. The trim is 4 bases for V and 8 bases for J, with a gap of 14 bases between the germline ends. CDR1 and CDR2, per the germline V gene, are MNHEY and SVGAGI. The CDR3 spans 14 residues, from the cysteine through the phenylalanine. Kept here is only the CDR3 DNA, which spans 42 bases and is read in frame from base 1.